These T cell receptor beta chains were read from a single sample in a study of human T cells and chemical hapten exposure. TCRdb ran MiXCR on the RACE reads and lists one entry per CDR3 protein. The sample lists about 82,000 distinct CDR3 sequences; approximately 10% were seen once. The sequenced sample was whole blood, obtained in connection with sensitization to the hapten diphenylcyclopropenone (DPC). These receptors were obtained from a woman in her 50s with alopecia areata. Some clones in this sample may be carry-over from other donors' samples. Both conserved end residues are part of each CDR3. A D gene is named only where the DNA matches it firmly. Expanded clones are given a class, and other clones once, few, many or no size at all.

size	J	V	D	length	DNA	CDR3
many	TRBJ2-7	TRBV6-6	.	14	TGTGCCAGCAGCCCCTCGCAGGGGACTAACGAGCAGTACTTC	CASSPSQGTNEQYF
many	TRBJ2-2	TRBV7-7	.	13	TGTGCTAGCAGACGACAGAACACCGGGGAGCTGTTTTTT	CASRRQNTGELFF
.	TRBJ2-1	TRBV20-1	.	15	TGCAGTGTTAACACAGGAGCTCGAGGTTTGGATGAGCAGTTCTTC	CSVNTGARGLDEQFF
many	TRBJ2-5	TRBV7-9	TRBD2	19	TGTGCCAGCAGCACCCTCCCCCCCGGAACTAGCGGGGTGCCAAAGACCCAGTACTTC	CASSTLPPGTSGVPKTQYF
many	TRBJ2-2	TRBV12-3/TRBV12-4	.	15	TGTGCCAGCAGACAGCTAGCGATCAACACCGGGGAGCTGTTTTTT	CASRQLAINTGELFF
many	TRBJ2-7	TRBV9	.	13	TGTGCCAGCAGCGTAGGGAGCACCTACGAGCAGTACTTC	CASSVGSTYEQYF
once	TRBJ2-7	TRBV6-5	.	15	TGTGCCAGCAGTTCCCATGCGGGTAAGGCCTACGAGCAGTACTTC	CASSSHAGKAYEQYF
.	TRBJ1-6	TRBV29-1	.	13	TGCAGCGTTGGGACAGCCGATAATTCACCCCTCCACTTT	CSVGTADNSPLHF
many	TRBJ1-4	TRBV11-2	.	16	TGTGCCAGCAGCGCACTAGCTGGGGGGCAGGATGAAAAACTGTTTTTT	CASSALAGGQDEKLFF
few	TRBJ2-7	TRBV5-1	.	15	TGCGCCAGCAGCTTGGAGGTAGGGGCGAGCTACGAGCAGTACTTC	CASSLEVGASYEQYF
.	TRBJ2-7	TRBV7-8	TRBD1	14	TGTGCCAGCAGCGACCCAGGGGGTTCCTACGAGCAGTACTTC	CASSDPGGSYEQYF
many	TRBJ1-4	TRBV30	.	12	TGTGCCTGGACCCGAACGGGGGAAAAACTGTTTTTT	CAWTRTGEKLFF
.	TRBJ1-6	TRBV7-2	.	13	TGTGCCAGCACCCCGTCCCTCCCAGAACCCCTCCACTTT	CASTPSLPEPLHF
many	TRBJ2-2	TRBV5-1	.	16	TGCGCCAGCAGCTTGGGGGACGGAACGAACACCGGGGAGCTGTTTTTT	CASSLGDGTNTGELFF